These 17 T cell receptor beta chains originate from one sample sequenced in a study of T cell changes during pregnancy in multiple sclerosis. Sequencing used immunoSEQ multiplex PCR; TCRdb keeps in-frame clones, though not all of them. This repertoire shows about 65,000 clones, approximately 92% found once; its top ten account for under 3.5%. Sequences were derived from CD8+ T cells from peripheral blood mononuclear cells, sampled in the third trimester of pregnancy. The receptors here all came from a female donor in good health, enrolled as a control in a pregnancy study.

This clone has just one count. The chain recombines TRBV5-1 with TRBJ2-1; 7 bases agree with TRBD1. With 3 bases clipped from V and 8 bases from J, the junction kept 5 bases outside the gene matches. This CDR3 has 13 amino acids. Germline CDR1 SGHRS, CDR2 YFSETQ. CDR3 nucleotides: TGCGCCAGCAGCTCTGACAGGGATCATGAGCAGTTCTTC. It translates to CASSSDRDHEQFF.

The chain couples TRBV9 to TRBJ2-2, with D perhaps matching TRBD1 (8 bases). CDR1 is SGDLS and CDR2 is YYNGEE in the germline V gene. The CDR3 is 16 residues long. V was pared by 3 bases and J by 7 bases, with 19 bases between. In DNA, the CDR3 is TGTGCCAGCAGCGCGAGACAGGGGACTATCAACGGGGAGCTGTTTTTT. This gives the protein CASSARQGTINGELFF.

V gene TRBV5-1 combines with J gene TRBJ2-5; 7 bases agree with TRBD2. Per the germline V gene, CDR1 is SGHRS and CDR2 is YFSETQ. This CDR3 is 10 amino acids long. J was trimmed by 7 bases and V by 7 bases; bases with no gene match: 1. CDR3 sequence (DNA): TGCGCCAGCGGGGAGGGGACCCAGTACTTC. This codes for CASGEGTQYF.

This chain links TRBV5-6 with TRBJ2-7; unclear D gene. The germline V gene has CDR1 SGHDT and CDR2 YYEEEE. The CDR3 sequence is 12 residues long. V gave up 2 bases and J gave up 6 bases, with 9 bases separating them. The CDR3 spells CASSFRVGEQYF. CDR3 DNA sequence: TGTGCCAGCAGCTTCCGAGTCGGCGAGCAGTACTTC.

This clone came up once. V gene TRBV4-3 combines with J gene TRBJ2-3, with a tentative D call TRBD1 (6 bases). The CDR3 consists of 17 residues. Per the germline V gene, CDR1 is LGHNA and CDR2 is YSLEER. The V end was cut by 4 bases, the J end by 5 bases, with 22 bases between. The DNA of the CDR3 is TGCGCCAGCAGCCCCGAAGGGCAGGGGCCGCCCGAAGATACGCAGTATTTT. This translates into CASSPEGQGPPEDTQYF.

Remarks on this clone: One end of the junction does not line up with germline, which may come from a read error. The rearrangement joins TRBV7-7 to TRBJ2-5; maybe TRBD2 (5 bases). Germline V gene lookup returns CDR1 SSHAT and CDR2 FNYEAQ (reference sequence). This CDR3 region has 15 residues. The CDR3 region has the DNA TGTGCTAGCAGCTCCCTGGAATCGGGGTTAGAGACCCAGTACTTC. This gives the protein CASSSLESGLETQYF.

The chain recombines TRBV30 with TRBJ2-7, with 7 bases lining up with TRBD1. The CDR3 consists of 14 residues. V trimming: 3 bases; J trimming: 5 bases; junction bases outside the gene matches: 10. Germline V lookup: CDR1 GTSNPN, CDR2 SVGIG (reference sequence). In DNA form, the CDR3 reads TGTGCCTGGAGCGCCGGGACAGCGCTACACGAGCAGTACTTC. Protein sequence: CAWSAGTALHEQYF. Using reference TRBV30 and TRBJ2-7 for the parts outside the CDR3, the full variable domain is SQTIHQWPATLVQPVGSPLSLECTVEGTSNPNLYWYRQAAGRGLQLLFYSVGIGQISSEVPQNLSASRPQDRQFILSSKKLLLSDSGFYLCAWSAGTALHEQYFGPGTRLTVT.

This clone was recorded once. The V gene is TRBV5-1, the J gene TRBJ1-1; no definite D call. The CDR3 extends over 13 amino acids. The V gene's germline CDR1 is SGHRS and CDR2 YFSETQ. The ends were cut back, 0 bases at V and 1 base at J, with 4 bases in the middle. In DNA, the CDR3 is TGCGCCAGCAGCTTGGCAGGGAACACTGAAGCTTTCTTT. Its protein is CASSLAGNTEAFF.

The chain couples TRBV9 to TRBJ2-5; D may be TRBD1 (6 bases). CDR1 and CDR2 (germline): SGDLS, YYNGEE. V dropped 3 bases and J dropped 4 bases, with 19 bases sitting between them. The CDR3 has 16 residues. The CDR3 sequence is CASSGTTGLDAETQYF. CDR3 DNA: TGTGCCAGCAGCGGTACTACAGGGTTGGATGCAGAGACCCAGTACTTC.

This chain uses TRBV14 with TRBJ2-7, with a possible D match to TRBD1 (6 bases). The CDR3 totals 14 residues. Germline CDR1 is SGHDN and CDR2 is FVKESK. V gave up 8 bases and J gave up 2 bases, with 16 bases separating them. CDR3 loop: CASGRTDSTYEQYF. CDR3 sequence (DNA): TGTGCCAGCGGAAGGACAGATTCTACCTACGAGCAGTACTTC.

This clone came up a few times. This sequence joins TRBV6-5 and TRBJ1-1, with D possibly TRBD1 on 6 matching bases. Germline V gives CDR1 MNHEY, CDR2 SVGAGI. The CDR3 runs to 13 residues. Between the trimmed V and J ends, which lost 2 bases and 8 bases, there was a span of 12 bases. The DNA of the CDR3 is TGTGCCAGCAGTTACGGCCAGGGGAAAGAAGCTTTCTTT. Encoded protein: CASSYGQGKEAFF.

The rearrangement links TRBV6-5 to TRBJ1-2; the D is unclear. Trimming stripped 5 bases from V and 4 bases from J, with 11 bases between. The CDR3 length is 13 residues. Germline CDR1 is MNHEY and CDR2 is SVGAGI. The CDR3 sequence: CASSPQQFYGYTF. The CDR3 bases are TGTGCCAGCAGTCCTCAACAGTTCTATGGCTACACCTTC.

Written as DNA, the CDR3 is TGTGCCAGCAGTTTACCTAGCGGGGGGCCGAGCTCCTACAATGAGCAGTTCTTC. Its protein is CASSLPSGGPSSYNEQFF. The chain couples TRBV27 to TRBJ2-1; TRBD2 matches at 11 bases. The germline V gene has CDR1 MNHEY and CDR2 SMNVEV (reference sequence). The trim removed 2 bases at V and 0 bases at J, leaving 6 bases unmatched. This CDR3 has 18 amino acids.

This clone was counted a single time. The chain combines TRBV7-2 with TRBJ1-5; D not certain. Germline values: CDR1 SGHTA, CDR2 FQGNSA. V was pared by 3 bases and J by 0 bases, with 12 bases between. CDR3 length: 16 residues. The CDR3 DNA follows: TGTGCCAGCAGCTTTTCAGGTATCCATAGCAATCAGCCCCAGCATTTT. Amino acid sequence: CASSFSGIHSNQPQHF.

The CDR3 region has the DNA TGTGCCAGCAGTTACTTGGGCGGCAATCAGCCCCAGCATTTT. It specifies CASSYLGGNQPQHF. The chain carries TRBV6-5 and TRBJ1-5, with D hard to call. Germline values: CDR1 MNHEY, CDR2 SVGAGI. The V end lost 1 base, the J end lost 2 bases, and 6 bases lay between the germline ends. The CDR3 covers 14 residues.

V is TRBV6-5 and J is TRBJ1-5, with D unresolved. The V end was cut by 0 bases, the J end by 1 base, with 10 bases between. The CDR3 extends over 16 amino acids. The germline CDR1 and CDR2 sequences are MNHEY and SVGAGI. CDR3 nucleotide sequence: TGTGCCAGCAGTTACTCGGTGGCAGGCAGCAATCAGCCCCAGCATTTT. Translating gives CASSYSVAGSNQPQHF.

This clone was observed a single time. The V gene is TRBV29-1, the J gene TRBJ1-2, with TRBD1 as a possible D gene (5 bases). Germline lookup yields CDR1 SQVTM and CDR2 ANQGSEA. The length of the CDR3 is 14 residues. Trimming left V 2 bases short and J 0 bases short, with 10 bases between. The CDR3 here is CSVERDRANYGYTF. The CDR3 DNA reads as TGCAGCGTTGAACGAGACAGAGCTAACTATGGCTACACCTTC.